The rows below give T cell receptor beta chains drawn from one sample of a study of post-analysis software for immune sequencing data. TCRdb ran MiXCR on the PCR reads and lists one entry per CDR3 protein. Of about 560,000 distinct CDR3 sequences in the sample, 40% to 50% were seen once. The specimen sequenced was blood. The receptor set was obtained from a girl aged 10-17 years with multiple sclerosis. Both conserved end residues are part of each CDR3. Fields, in order: clone size, J gene, D gene, CDR3 length, V gene, CDR3 protein, CDR3 DNA. D genes are given only for firm matches. Not all rows give a size; the values are once, few, many and, for expanded clones, a class.

>NA|TRBJ1-5|NA|15|TRBV6-6
CASRDSGTGNQPQHF
TGTGCCAGCAGGGATTCCGGGACGGGCAATCAGCCCCAGCATTTT
>NA|TRBJ2-7|TRBD2|15|TRBV5-1
CASSLGLAGVGLEYF
TGCGCCAGCAGCTTAGGACTTGCGGGAGTTGGTTTGGAGTACTTC
>NA|TRBJ2-3|TRBD1|16|TRBV4-1
CASSQPGQGGADTQYF
TGCGCCAGCAGCCAACCGGGACAGGGAGGGGCAGATACGCAGTATTTT
>NA|TRBJ2-3|NA|15|TRBV14
CASSQDREDTDTQYF
TGTGCCAGCAGCCAAGATAGAGAGGACACAGATACGCAGTATTTT
>NA|TRBJ2-3|TRBD2|16|TRBV5-8
CASSLVSGTSTDTQYF
TGTGCCAGCAGCTTGGTAAGCGGGACTAGCACAGATACGCAGTATTTT
>NA|TRBJ2-7|TRBD2|15|TRBV20-1
CSARDFLAGVPEQYF
TGCAGTGCTAGAGATTTCCTAGCGGGAGTCCCCGAGCAGTACTTC
>NA|TRBJ1-3|NA|15|TRBV5-1
CASSPGPNSGNTIYF
TGCGCCAGCAGCCCGGGACCGAACTCTGGAAACACCATATATTTT
>few|TRBJ2-1|TRBD2|15|TRBV29-1
CSVEDHSGAYNEQFF
TGCAGCGTTGAAGATCACAGCGGGGCCTACAATGAGCAGTTCTTC
>few|TRBJ2-3|NA|14|TRBV6-6
CASTELGGTDTQYF
TGTGCCAGCACCGAGCTGGGGGGCACAGATACGCAGTATTTT
>NA|TRBJ2-1|NA|13|TRBV25-1
CASSESPTGEQFF
TGTGCCAGCAGTGAGTCCCCAACCGGTGAGCAGTTCTTC
>once|TRBJ1-2|TRBD1|14|TRBV13
CASRTRDRDYGYTF
TGTGCCAGCAGGACTAGGGACAGGGACTATGGCTACACCTTC
>few|TRBJ1-1|TRBD1|16|TRBV4-1
CASSQLPGQGGPEAFF
TGCGCCAGCAGCCAATTACCGGGACAGGGGGGCCCTGAAGCTTTCTTT
>NA|TRBJ2-4|NA|15|TRBV6-5
CASSFWGSDKNIQYF
TGTGCCAGCAGTTTTTGGGGTTCTGACAAAAACATTCAGTACTTC
>few|TRBJ1-4|NA|12|TRBV29-1
CSVDPGNEKLFF
TGCAGCGTTGATCCAGGGAATGAAAAACTGTTTTTT
>NA|TRBJ2-3|TRBD2|17|TRBV7-9
CASSPGGTSGAGDTQYF
TGTGCCAGCAGCCCAGGTGGGACTAGCGGCGCCGGAGATACGCAGTATTTT
>NA|TRBJ2-3|NA|15|TRBV4-1
CASSSLLQGTDTQYF
TGCGCCAGCAGCTCTCTCCTACAGGGAACAGATACGCAGTATTTT
>NA|TRBJ1-1|NA|12|TRBV7-2
CASKTPNTEAFF
TGTGCCAGCAAGACACCGAACACTGAAGCTTTCTTT
>few|TRBJ2-1|NA|10|TRBV20-1
CSAMGEEQFF
TGCAGTGCTATGGGGGAGGAGCAGTTCTTC
>NA|TRBJ2-1|TRBD2|18|TRBV3-1
CASSRGLAGANSCNEQFF
TGTGCCAGCAGCCGGGGACTAGCGGGGGCCAACTCCTGCAATGAGCAGTTCTTC
>NA|TRBJ1-5|NA|14|TRBV2
CASRTAYSNQPQHF
TGTGCCAGCCGGACGGCATATAGCAATCAGCCCCAGCATTTT
>NA|TRBJ2-5|TRBD1|15|TRBV2
CASRGGDRARETQYF
TGTGCCAGCAGAGGGGGGGACAGGGCCCGGGAGACCCAGTACTTC
>once|TRBJ2-2|NA|14|TRBV24-1
CATAARVGTGELFF
TGTGCCACCGCCGCCCGGGTTGGGACCGGGGAGCTGTTTTTT
>NA|TRBJ2-1|NA|14|TRBV20-1
CSARRAGGGDEQFF
TGCAGTGCCCGGCGGGCAGGGGGGGGAGATGAGCAGTTCTTC
>NA|TRBJ2-5|NA|10|TRBV29-1
CGISQETQYF
TGCGGCATATCCCAAGAGACCCAGTACTTC
>NA|TRBJ2-7|TRBD1|16|TRBV5-1
CASSLGQGALHYEQYF
TGCGCCAGCAGCTTGGGCCAGGGGGCTTTACACTACGAGCAGTACTTC
>NA|TRBJ1-2|TRBD1|15|TRBV12-3/TRBV12-4
CASSSSDRGPNGYTF
TGTGCCAGCAGTTCCTCTGACAGGGGGCCAAATGGCTACACCTTC
>NA|TRBJ1-2|TRBD1|14|TRBV7-9
CASAGTGESLGYTF
TGTGCCAGCGCCGGGACAGGGGAATCGTTGGGCTACACCTTC
>NA|TRBJ2-1|NA|15|TRBV7-9
CASTQGGISYNEQFF
TGTGCCAGCACTCAAGGGGGGATCTCCTACAATGAGCAGTTCTTC
>NA|TRBJ2-7|NA|15|TRBV20-1
CSASQKGEHSYEQYF
TGCAGTGCTAGCCAAAAGGGGGAGCACTCCTACGAGCAGTACTTC
>few|TRBJ2-1|NA|13|TRBV5-1
CASAVGWGNEQFF
TGCGCCAGCGCCGTTGGATGGGGAAATGAGCAGTTCTTC
>NA|TRBJ1-1|NA|14|TRBV12-3/TRBV12-4
CASSALGGNTEAFF
TGTGCCAGCAGTGCCCTCGGGGGTAACACTGAAGCTTTCTTT
>NA|TRBJ2-7|TRBD2|13|TRBV20-1
CSARGGGADEQYF
TGCAGTGCTAGGGGCGGGGGGGCCGACGAGCAGTACTTC
>NA|TRBJ1-4|NA|14|TRBV20-1
CSARASAKNEKLFF
TGCAGTGCTAGAGCTTCAGCGAAGAATGAAAAACTGTTTTTT
>NA|TRBJ2-1|NA|15|TRBV4-1
CASSQDLTQYNEQFF
TGCGCCAGCAGCCAAGATCTTACACAATACAATGAGCAGTTCTTC
>NA|TRBJ2-1|TRBD1|14|TRBV24-1
CATSEQGLGNEQFF
TGTGCCACCAGTGAACAGGGGTTAGGGAATGAGCAGTTCTTC
>NA|TRBJ2-5|NA|12|TRBV2
CASRPDPVEQYF
TGTGCCAGCAGGCCCGACCCCGTGGAGCAGTACTTC
>NA|TRBJ2-5|TRBD2|15|TRBV27
CASSFLSGLGETQYF
TGTGCCAGCAGTTTCCTTTCCGGACTAGGGGAGACCCAGTACTTC
>NA|TRBJ1-2|TRBD1|13|TRBV5-1
CASSLEGARGYTF
TGCGCCAGCAGCTTGGAGGGGGCCCGGGGCTACACCTTC